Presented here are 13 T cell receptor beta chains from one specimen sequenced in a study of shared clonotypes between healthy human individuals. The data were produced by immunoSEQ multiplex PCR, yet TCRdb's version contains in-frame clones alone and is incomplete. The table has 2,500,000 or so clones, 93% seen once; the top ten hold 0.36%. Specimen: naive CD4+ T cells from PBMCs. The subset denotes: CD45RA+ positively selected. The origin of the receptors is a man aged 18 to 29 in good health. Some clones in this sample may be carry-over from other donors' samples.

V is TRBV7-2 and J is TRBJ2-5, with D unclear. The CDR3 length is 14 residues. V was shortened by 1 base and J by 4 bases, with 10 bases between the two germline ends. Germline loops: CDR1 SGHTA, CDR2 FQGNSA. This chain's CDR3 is CASSLVLGRETQYF. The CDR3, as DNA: TGTGCCAGCAGCTTAGTCCTGGGAAGAGAGACCCAGTACTTC.

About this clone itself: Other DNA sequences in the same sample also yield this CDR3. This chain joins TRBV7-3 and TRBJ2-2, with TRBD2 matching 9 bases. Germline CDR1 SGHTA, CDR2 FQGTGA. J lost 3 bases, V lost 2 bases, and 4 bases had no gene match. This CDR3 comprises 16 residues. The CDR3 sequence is CASSLLAGVDTGELFF. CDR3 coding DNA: TGTGCCAGCAGCTTATTAGCGGGAGTCGACACCGGGGAGCTGTTTTTT.

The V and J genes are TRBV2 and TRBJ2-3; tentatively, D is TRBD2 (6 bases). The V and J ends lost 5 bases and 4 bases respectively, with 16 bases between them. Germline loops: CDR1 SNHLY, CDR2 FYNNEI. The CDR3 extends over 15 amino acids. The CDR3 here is CASSLLGLAADTQYF. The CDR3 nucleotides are TGTGCCAGCAGTCTTCTCGGTTTAGCGGCAGATACGCAGTATTTT. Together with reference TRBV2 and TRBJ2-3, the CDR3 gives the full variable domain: EPEVTQTPSHQVTQMGQEVILRCVPISNHLYFYWYRQILGQKVEFLVSFYNNEISEKSEIFDDQFSVERPDGSNFTLKIRSTKLEDSAMYFCASSLLGLAADTQYFGPGTRLTVL.

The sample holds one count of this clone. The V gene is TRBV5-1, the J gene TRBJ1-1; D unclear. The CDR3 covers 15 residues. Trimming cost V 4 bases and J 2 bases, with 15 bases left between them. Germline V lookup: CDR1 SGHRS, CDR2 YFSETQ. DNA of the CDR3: TGCGCCAGCAGCCTGAATCCGGCCGGAAACACTGAAGCTTTCTTT. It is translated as CASSLNPAGNTEAFF.

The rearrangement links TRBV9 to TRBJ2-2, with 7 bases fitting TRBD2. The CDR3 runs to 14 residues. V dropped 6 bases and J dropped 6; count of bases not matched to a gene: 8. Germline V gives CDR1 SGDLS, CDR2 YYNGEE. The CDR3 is CASTLGGRPGELFF. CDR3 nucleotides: TGTGCCAGCACTCTGGGCGGGAGACCCGGGGAGCTGTTTTTT.

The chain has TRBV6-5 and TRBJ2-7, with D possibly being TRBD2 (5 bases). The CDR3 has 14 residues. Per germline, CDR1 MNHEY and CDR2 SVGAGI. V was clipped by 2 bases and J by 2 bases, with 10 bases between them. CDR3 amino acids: CASSYGRVAYEQYF. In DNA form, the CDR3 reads TGTGCCAGCAGTTACGGGCGGGTAGCCTACGAGCAGTACTTC.

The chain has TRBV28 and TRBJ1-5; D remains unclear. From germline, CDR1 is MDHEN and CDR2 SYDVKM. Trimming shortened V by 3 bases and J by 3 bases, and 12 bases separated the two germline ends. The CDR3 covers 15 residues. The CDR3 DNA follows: TGTGCCAGCAGTTTGGCCGGAGACTTCAATCAGCCCCAGCATTTT. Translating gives CASSLAGDFNQPQHF.

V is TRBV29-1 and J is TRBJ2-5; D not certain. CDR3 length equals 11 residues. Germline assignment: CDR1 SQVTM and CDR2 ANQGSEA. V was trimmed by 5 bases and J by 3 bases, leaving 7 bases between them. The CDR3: CSVQLEETQYF. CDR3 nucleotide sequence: TGCAGCGTTCAGTTGGAAGAGACCCAGTACTTC.

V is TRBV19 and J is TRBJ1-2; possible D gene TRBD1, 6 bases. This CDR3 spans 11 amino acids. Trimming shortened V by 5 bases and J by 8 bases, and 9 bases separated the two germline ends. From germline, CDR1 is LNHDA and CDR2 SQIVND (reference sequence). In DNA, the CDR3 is TGTGCCAGTAGTCCGGGGGGCGGCTACACCTTC. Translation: CASSPGGGYTF.

In nucleotides, the CDR3 is TGTGCCAGCAGTAAGCTTGGGACTAGCGTCAATGAGCAGTTCTTC. This encodes CASSKLGTSVNEQFF. The rearrangement links TRBV6-1 to TRBJ2-1, with TRBD2 matching over 10 bases. J gave up 6 bases and V 5 bases, and 7 bases lay outside the gene matches. CDR1 MNHNS and CDR2 SASEGT come from the germline V gene. The CDR3 runs to 15 residues.

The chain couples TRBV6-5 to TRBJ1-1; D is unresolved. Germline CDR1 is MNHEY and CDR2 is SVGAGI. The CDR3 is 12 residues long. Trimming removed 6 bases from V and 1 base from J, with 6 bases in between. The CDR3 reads CASRTPNTEAFF. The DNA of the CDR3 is TGTGCCAGCAGGACACCGAACACTGAAGCTTTCTTT.

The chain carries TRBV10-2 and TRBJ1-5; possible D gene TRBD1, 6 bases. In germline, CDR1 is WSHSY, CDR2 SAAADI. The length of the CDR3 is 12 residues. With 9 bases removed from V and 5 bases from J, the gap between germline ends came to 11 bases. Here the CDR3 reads CARGGPDQPQHF. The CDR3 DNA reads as TGCGCCAGGGGGGGCCCAGATCAGCCCCAGCATTTT.

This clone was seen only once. The CDR3: CSVEDLETGIEYEQFF. For the CDR3, the DNA is TGCAGCGTTGAAGATCTCGAGACAGGGATTGAGTATGAGCAGTTCTTC. The rearrangement links TRBV29-1 to TRBJ2-1; 7 bases fit TRBD1. Trimming cost V 0 bases and J 8 bases; bases outside gene matches: 13. This CDR3 has 16 residues. Germline V gene data show CDR1 as SQVTM and CDR2 as ANQGSEA.